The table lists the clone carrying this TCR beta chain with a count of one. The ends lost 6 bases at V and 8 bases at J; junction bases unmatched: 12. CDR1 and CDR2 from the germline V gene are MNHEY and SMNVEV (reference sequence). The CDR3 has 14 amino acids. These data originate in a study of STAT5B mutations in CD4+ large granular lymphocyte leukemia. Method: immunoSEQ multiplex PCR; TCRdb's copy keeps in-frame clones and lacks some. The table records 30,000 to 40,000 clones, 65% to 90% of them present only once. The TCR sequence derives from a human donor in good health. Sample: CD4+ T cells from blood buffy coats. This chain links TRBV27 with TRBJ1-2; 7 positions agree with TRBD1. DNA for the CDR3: TGTGCCAGCAGCCATACCGACAGGGCTGACGGCTACACCTTC. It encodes CASSHTDRADGYTF.